This TCR beta chain was captured by sequencing in a study of T cells in Graves' hyperthyroidism and ophthalmopathy (dated by TCRdb to about 2019). With regard to the full study: Peripheral blood samples were taken at the time of initial diagnosis, prior to any treatment. A discovery cohort of approximately 97 patients, 43 with Graves' ophthalmopathy and approximately 55 with stable Graves' hyperthyroidism, was used to find distinguishing TCR V-J signatures. An independent validation cohort of around 19 hyperthyroidism patients and 17 patients who later progressed to ophthalmopathy tested prospective prediction of ophthalmopathy. The 75 to 100 discovery patients were randomly split 7:3 into training and test sets. Thyroid tissue and blood T-cell repertoires from about 6 Graves' hyperthyroidism patients were also compared in the study. After sampling, hyperthyroidism patients received methimazole starting at 30 mg daily, and ophthalmopathy patients received high-dose intravenous methylprednisolone. TCR Vbeta CDR3 sequencing of around 130 peripheral blood samples (under 45 ophthalmopathy, roughly 74 hyperthyroidism and roughly 17 progressor patients) is reported in the paper. What the authors observed across the whole study: No statistical method was used to fix the sample size in advance, and group allocation was not hidden from the investigators. In validation, the model predicted progression to ophthalmopathy with approximately 71% sensitivity and 72% to 85% specificity, a median of 6.5 months before onset. Most expanded thyroid clonotypes (frequency above 0.001) were also detected in blood, suggesting blood repertoires may reflect thyroid immune responses. Ophthalmopathy was separated from stable hyperthyroidism by a 13 V-J signature model, with roughly 88% sensitivity and just over 81% specificity obtained in cross-validation and 80%/75% obtained in testing.

The CDR3 contains 17 residues, cysteine and phenylalanine counted. The read is trimmed to its CDR3 DNA, 51 bases read in frame from base 1. The junction shows trimming of 5 bases on V and 7 bases on J, and the gene matches do not reach 12 bases of it. From a lookup of the germline V gene, CDR1 and CDR2 are KGHDR and SFDVKD. Amplification of TCR beta CDR3 regions was carried out from RNA transcripts. The first round of RT-PCR for the TCR CDR3 was performed with the HTBI primer set and the Qiagen OneStep RT-PCR kit. Libraries were constructed in a second round of multiplex PCR, after which size selection and purification were carried out. Paired-end sequencing of the libraries was performed with 100 bp reads on an Illumina HiSeq2000. On the authors' methods: SOAPnuke was used to process the raw data, with reads discarded if the reads contained adapters or uncalled bases, had a mean Phred below 15, or lacked an exact constant-primer or identifier match. COPE v1.2.5 was used to merge high-quality paired reads, and clonotypes were defined as unique nucleotide sequences. Clonotypes were aligned to IMGT TRBV, TRBD and TRBJ reference segments using MiTCR v1.1. The analysis was restricted to V-J combinations with a frequency above 0.0001, which together covered 99.2% of the repertoires. The TCS score was defined as F50 (clonal expansion) divided by E x V (chaos), with BLOSUM62-based TCRdist calculated between CDR3 peptides within each V-J. Welch's t-statistics and random forest reduced 514 V-J features to around 14, which were used in a naive Bayes classifier (R e1071). TCRdb reanalyzed the raw reads on its own, using fastp at Q25 for trimming and MiXCR for clone calling, and kept in-frame beta chains. Every distinct CDR3 protein forms one entry, paired with its most common genes and DNA. The V and J calls were determined by TCRdb, not by the authors. Present in this sample are 220,000 or so distinct CDR3 sequences, roughly 15% of which were seen just once. The ten largest clones take up around 30% of the sample.

As for this clonotype: This clone's antigen is unknown. No quality values exist for individual bases; no much larger clone is one base distant.

In the ophthalmopathy patients, disease was moderately to severely active, with a Clinical Activity Score of 3 or more, a NOSPECS grade of 4 or more, and a duration of less than 3 months. Any patient with an uncontrolled infection, another autoimmune disease, pregnancy or lactation was excluded. Diagnoses relied on clinical symptoms, serum thyroxine and TRAb, thyroid ultrasound and orbital computed tomography. PBMCs were separated from roughly 10 ml of fresh peripheral blood using Ficoll-Paque density gradient centrifugation. Total RNA was extracted using Trizol reagent, and RNA quality was assessed on an Agilent 2100 Bioanalyzer.

Input material: blood. Recombination linked TRBV24-1 to TRBJ1-5, with 11 junctional bases fitting TRBD1. The receptor's source is a woman younger than 30 with Graves' ophthalmopathy. The CDR3 is CATSGIGTGGSRQPQHF. At the DNA level, the sequence is TGTGCCACCAGTGGAATCGGGACAGGGGGAAGTCGGCAGCCCCAGCATTTT.